This T cell receptor beta chain stems from a study of T cells in Graves' hyperthyroidism and ophthalmopathy. Study information: Blood from the periphery was taken at initial diagnosis, before any treatment.

PBMCs were derived from around 10 ml fresh peripheral blood. This clonotype was found many times. The antigen remains undetermined. The investigators amplified TCR beta CDR3 regions from RNA transcripts. The primer set for the first-round RT-PCR of the TCR CDR3 was HTBI. Each CDR3 protein is one row after TCRdb ran MiXCR on the multiplex PCR reads. Of hundreds of thousands of distinct CDR3 sequences in the sample, approximately 14% were seen once. The study, taken as a whole, reports: The authors' 13 V-J model separated ophthalmopathy from stable hyperthyroidism.

This sequence was found in a woman between 18 and 29 years old with Graves' hyperthyroidism. Sample: blood.

CDR3 in amino acids: CASSSLIYGYTF. DNA for the CDR3: TGTGCCAGCAGCTCCCTTATCTATGGCTACACCTTC. The V gene is TRBV12-3 or TRBV12-4, the J gene TRBJ1-2; D is unclear. Trimming cost V 6 bases and J 4 bases, with 9 bases left between them. This CDR3 spans 12 amino acids.